Following are 11 T cell receptor beta chains from one sample sequenced in a study of cytomegalovirus exposure and HLA in healthy donors. The primer mix had 60 Vbeta and 13 Jbeta primers. This table comes from immunoSEQ multiplex PCR, and its TCRdb copy is limited to in-frame clones, with some not included. The repertoire has 150,000 to 180,000 clones, 65% to 75% of them found once; the top ten carry around 2.8%. The sample was PBMCs. The receptors here all came from a man aged 18 to 29 in good health and CMV-seronegative.

J is TRBJ1-1 and V is TRBV30; 8 bases map to TRBD1. The V gene's germline CDR1 is GTSNPN and CDR2 SVGIG (reference sequence). Trimming removed 3 bases from V and 1 base from J; junction bases left unmatched: 4. The CDR3 has 14 amino acids. The CDR3 loop reads CAWRVQGANTEAFF. CDR3 bases: TGTGCCTGGAGGGTCCAGGGGGCGAACACTGAAGCTTTCTTT.

This clone was detected only a few times. The gene calls are TRBV7-2 and TRBJ1-2; 8 bases are a match to TRBD1. The CDR3 sequence is 14 residues long. J was trimmed by 4 bases and V by 5 bases; bases with no gene match: 6. Germline loops: CDR1 SGHTA, CDR2 FQGNSA. CDR3 sequence (DNA): TGTGCCAGCAGCCTCGGGACAGGCATCTATGGCTACACCTTC. It encodes CASSLGTGIYGYTF.

This clone turned up a few times. The DNA of the CDR3 is TGTGCCAGCAGCTTAGGACTAGAAGTAGGGGATCAGCCCCAGCATTTT. Translated: CASSLGLEVGDQPQHF. The chain couples TRBV5-6 to TRBJ1-5, with D maybe TRBD1 (5 bases). V lost 2 bases and J 5 bases, leaving 17 bases between the germline ends. Germline assignment: CDR1 SGHDT and CDR2 YYEEEE. This CDR3 is built from 16 residues.

This clone came up once. This chain connects TRBV4-1 to TRBJ2-7; 10 bases match TRBD1. Germline values: CDR1 MGHRA, CDR2 YSYEKL. The CDR3 length is 19 residues. The J segment lost 0 bases and the V segment lost 3 bases, leaving 14 bases of the junction unmatched. CDR3: CASSQDTGTGASYSYEQYF. The CDR3 nucleotides read TGCGCCAGCAGCCAGGACACCGGGACAGGGGCTTCGTACTCCTACGAGCAGTACTTC.

This chain joins TRBV5-1 and TRBJ1-6; tentatively, D is TRBD1 (5 bases). The CDR3 has 14 amino acids. Deletions cut 4 bases from V and 4 bases from J, with 9 bases between. CDR1 and CDR2 (germline): SGHRS, YFSETQ. The CDR3: CASSLGEYNSPLHF. CDR3 DNA: TGCGCCAGCAGCCTGGGGGAGTATAATTCACCCCTCCACTTT.

This chain joins TRBV28 and TRBJ1-4; D remains unclear. The CDR3 runs 14 residues. Germline values: CDR1 MDHEN, CDR2 SYDVKM. The V end was cut by 2 bases, the J end by 7 bases, with 11 bases between. The CDR3 DNA reads TGTGCCAGCAGTTTAGAGCCCATCGGTGAAAAACTGTTTTTT. This encodes CASSLEPIGEKLFF.

This chain uses TRBV5-4 with TRBJ2-6; TRBD1 matches 10 bases. This CDR3 spans 18 amino acids. After removal of 4 bases from V and 4 bases from J, the junction contained 11 bases not matched to a gene. Germline values: CDR1 SGHNT, CDR2 YYREEE (reference sequence). The CDR3 spells CASSKGQGRIRGANVLTF. CDR3 DNA: TGTGCCAGCAGCAAGGGACAGGGGCGAATAAGGGGGGCCAACGTCCTGACTTTC. Full variable domain (remainder filled in from reference TRBV5-4 and TRBJ2-6): ETGVTQSPTHLIKTRGQQVTLRCSSQSGHNTVSWYQQALGQGPQFIFQYYREEENGRGNFPPRFSGLQFPNYSSELNVNALELDDSALYLCASSKGQGRIRGANVLTFGAGSRLTVL.

The chain links TRBV9 to TRBJ1-6; TRBD1 matches at 9 bases. After removal of 3 bases from V and 4 bases from J, the junction contained 8 bases not matched to a gene. CDR3 length equals 17 residues. Germline V gene lookup returns CDR1 SGDLS and CDR2 YYNGEE. This CDR3 is CASSESRTGVYNSPLHF. CDR3 in DNA: TGTGCCAGCAGCGAATCCCGGACAGGGGTTTATAATTCACCCCTCCACTTT.

The rearrangement joins TRBV5-4 to TRBJ2-3, with TRBD2 identical over 9 bases. Losses at the gene ends were 4 bases for V and 2 bases for J; bases not matched to a gene: 5. This CDR3 is 15 amino acids long. Per the germline V gene, CDR1 is SGHNT and CDR2 is YYREEE (reference sequence). The CDR3 protein is CASSHSGGYTDTQYF. Here the CDR3 DNA reads TGTGCCAGCAGCCATAGCGGGGGATACACAGATACGCAGTATTTT.

This clone was counted once. The CDR3 protein is CASSIDRDSFNTEAFF. The CDR3 bases are TGTGCCAGTAGTATAGATAGGGACAGTTTCAACACTGAAGCTTTCTTT. This chain joins TRBV19 and TRBJ1-1; 7 bases are a match to TRBD1. V was pared by 0 bases and J by 2 bases, with 6 bases of the junction left unmatched. Germline V CDR1 and CDR2: LNHDA, SQIVND (reference sequence). The length of the CDR3 is 16 residues.

This clone showed up just a few times. The chain employs TRBV7-9 and TRBJ2-5; D is unclear. The ends were cut back, 1 base at V and 7 bases at J, with 13 bases in the middle. CDR1 is SEHNR, CDR2 FQNEAQ, per germline (reference sequence). This CDR3 is 14 amino acids long. The CDR3 sequence: CASSLGLLPRTQYF. The CDR3, as DNA: TGTGCCAGCAGCTTAGGTCTCCTACCGCGGACCCAGTACTTC.